A single T cell receptor beta chain is shown here with its context. Its target is not known. Assay used: immunoSEQ multiplex PCR; TCRdb lists only in-frame clones, some missing. Among about 2.2 million clones, just under 95% were seen once, and the ten largest hold approximately 1.6%. In the naive CD8 group, cells lacked CD45RO and were positively selected for CCR7, so terminally differentiated effector memory CD45RA+ cells were left out. Participating donors were healthy, HIV-negative adults free of recent acute infections or vaccinations. The data were taken from a study of shared clonotypes between healthy human individuals. Findings of the study overall: Only blood was sampled, and tissue TCR repertoires likely differ from blood ones. It was observed that 5% to 6% of naive CD4 clonotypes were shared across several donors.

After removal of 3 bases from V and 4 bases from J, the junction contained 5 bases not matched to a gene. The CDR3 is 15 residues long. Germline V CDR1 and CDR2: MGHRA, YSYEKL. The rearrangement uses TRBV4-1 and TRBJ2-1, with TRBD1 matching 8 bases. The sequence came from a man aged 18 to 30 in good health. Some clones in this sample may be carry-over from other donors' samples. Sample: naive CD8+ T cells from PBMCs. CDR3 protein: CASSHRDRTYNEQFF. Written as DNA, the CDR3 is TGCGCCAGCAGCCACCGGGACAGGACATACAATGAGCAGTTCTTC.